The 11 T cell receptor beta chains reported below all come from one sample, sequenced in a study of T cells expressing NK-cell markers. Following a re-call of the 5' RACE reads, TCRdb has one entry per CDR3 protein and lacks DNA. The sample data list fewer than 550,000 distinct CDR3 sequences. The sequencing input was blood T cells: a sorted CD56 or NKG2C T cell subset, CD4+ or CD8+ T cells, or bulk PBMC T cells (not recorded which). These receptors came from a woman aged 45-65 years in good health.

The CDR3 sequence is CATSRSGSRYNEQFF. This chain links TRBV24-1 with TRBJ2-1; TCRdb returns TRBD2, unconfirmable since there is no DNA. The V gene's germline CDR1 is KGHDR and CDR2 SFDVKD. The CDR3 totals 15 residues.

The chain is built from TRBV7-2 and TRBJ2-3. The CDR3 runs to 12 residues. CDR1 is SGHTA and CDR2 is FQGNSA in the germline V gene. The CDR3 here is CASSLPADAQYF.

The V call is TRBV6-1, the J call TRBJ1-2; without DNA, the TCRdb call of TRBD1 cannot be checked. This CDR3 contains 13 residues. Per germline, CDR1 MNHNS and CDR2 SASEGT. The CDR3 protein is CASSEGSGVGYTF.

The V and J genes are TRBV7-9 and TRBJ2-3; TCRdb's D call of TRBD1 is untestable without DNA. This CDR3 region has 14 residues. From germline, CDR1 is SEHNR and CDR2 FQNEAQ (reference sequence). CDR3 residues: CASSAQGPTDTQYF. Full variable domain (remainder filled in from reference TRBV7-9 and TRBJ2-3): DTGVSQNPRHKITKRGQNVTFRCDPISEHNRLYWYRQTLGQGPEFLTYFQNEAQLEKSRLLSDRFSAERPKGSFSTLEIQRTEQGDSAMYLCASSAQGPTDTQYFGPGTRLTVL.

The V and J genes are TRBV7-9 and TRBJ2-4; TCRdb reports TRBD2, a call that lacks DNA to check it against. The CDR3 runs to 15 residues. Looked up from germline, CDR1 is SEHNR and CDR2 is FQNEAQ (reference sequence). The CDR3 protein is CASSLLSTEVDIQYF.

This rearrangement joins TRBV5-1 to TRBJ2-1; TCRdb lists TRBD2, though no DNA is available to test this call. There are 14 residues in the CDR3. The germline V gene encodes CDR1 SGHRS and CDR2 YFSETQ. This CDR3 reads CASSLGALWQEQFF.

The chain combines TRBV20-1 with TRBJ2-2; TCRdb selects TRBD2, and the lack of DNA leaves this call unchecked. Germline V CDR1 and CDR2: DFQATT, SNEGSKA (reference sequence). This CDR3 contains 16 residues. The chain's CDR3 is CSARDMAAGETGELFF.

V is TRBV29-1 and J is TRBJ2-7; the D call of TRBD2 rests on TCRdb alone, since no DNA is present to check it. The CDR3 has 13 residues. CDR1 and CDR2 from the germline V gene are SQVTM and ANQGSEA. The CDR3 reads CSGGGGLAYEQYF.

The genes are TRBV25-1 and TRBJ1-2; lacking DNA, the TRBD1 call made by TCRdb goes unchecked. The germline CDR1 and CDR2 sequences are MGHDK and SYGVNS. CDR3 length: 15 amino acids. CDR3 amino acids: CASSEYRGGSYGYTF.

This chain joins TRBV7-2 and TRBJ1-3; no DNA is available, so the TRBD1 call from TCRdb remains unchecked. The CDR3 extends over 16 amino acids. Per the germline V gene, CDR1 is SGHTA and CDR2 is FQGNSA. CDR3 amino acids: CASSLDPGGFGNTIYF.

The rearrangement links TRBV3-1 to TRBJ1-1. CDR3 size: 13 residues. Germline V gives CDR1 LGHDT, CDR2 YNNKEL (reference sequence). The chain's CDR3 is CASSQERYTEAFF.